This T cell receptor beta chain was captured in a study of T cells in Graves' hyperthyroidism and ophthalmopathy. This clonotype was observed at least ten times. Its matching antigen is unknown. V was cut by 2 bases and J by 2 bases, with 7 bases left in between. There are 14 residues in the CDR3. Notes on the study in general: Most thyroid clonotypes expanded above 0.001 were also detected in blood.

The TCR beta CDR3 regions underwent amplification using RNA transcripts as the source. First-round RT-PCR targeting the TCR CDR3 was performed with the HTBI primer set. TCRdb re-called the multiplex PCR reads with MiXCR, one entry per CDR3 protein. This sample carries over 45,000 distinct CDR3 sequences, roughly 49% of them seen once, and the ten largest clones take roughly a third. The chain has TRBV12-3 or TRBV12-4 and TRBJ1-5; no clear D. The receptor was isolated from a woman aged 50 to 65 with Graves' hyperthyroidism. Input material: peripheral blood or thyroid tissue (not recorded which). CDR3 amino acids: CASSLQTGNQPQHF. DNA for the CDR3: TGTGCCAGCAGTTTACAGACCGGCAATCAGCCCCAGCATTTT.